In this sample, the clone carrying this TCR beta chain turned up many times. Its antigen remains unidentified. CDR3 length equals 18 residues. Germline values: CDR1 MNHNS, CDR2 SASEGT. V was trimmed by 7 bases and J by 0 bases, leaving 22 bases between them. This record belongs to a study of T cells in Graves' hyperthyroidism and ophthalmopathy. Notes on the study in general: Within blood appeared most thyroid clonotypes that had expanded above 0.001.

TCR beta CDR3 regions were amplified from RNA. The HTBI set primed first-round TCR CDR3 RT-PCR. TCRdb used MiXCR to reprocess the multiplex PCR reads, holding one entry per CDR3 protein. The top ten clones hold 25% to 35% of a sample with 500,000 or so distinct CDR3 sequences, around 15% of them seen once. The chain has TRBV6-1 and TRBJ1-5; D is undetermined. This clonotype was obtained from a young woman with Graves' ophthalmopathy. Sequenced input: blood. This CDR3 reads CASKLDTSVAYSNQPQHF. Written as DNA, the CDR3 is TGTGCCAGCAAACTGGATACATCTGTGGCCTATAGCAATCAGCCCCAGCATTTT.